A single sample is the source of the 31 T cell receptor beta chains below, sequenced in a study of T cell changes during pregnancy in multiple sclerosis (dated by TCRdb to about 2019). Preparation of the library involved the immunoSEQ multiplex PCR assay. The table was pulled from immuneACCESS by TCRdb, which kept in-frame rearrangements only. Such tables lose some clones; where checked, under half of the loss comes from unresolved V genes, and the rest has no known cause. This sample comprises 90,000 to 95,000 clones, approximately 94% of them detected only once. 2.2% of the sample comes from the top ten. Sequenced here: peripheral blood, sampled in the third trimester of pregnancy. Receptor source: a female donor with multiple sclerosis, enrolled in a pregnancy study.

The chain combines TRBV6-4 with TRBJ2-3, with 10 positions matching TRBD1. The CDR3 covers 16 residues. The V segment lost 0 bases and the J segment 4 bases; nucleotides outside the gene matches: 4. CDR1 MRHNA and CDR2 SNTAGT come from the germline V gene. In nucleotides, the CDR3 is TGTGCCAGCAGTGACTCGACTGGACAGGGGGCAGATACGCAGTATTTT. It codes for CASSDSTGQGADTQYF.

The V call is TRBV29-1, the J call TRBJ1-1; 9 bases match TRBD1. Germline lookup yields CDR1 SQVTM and CDR2 ANQGSEA. Trimming at V came to 4 bases and at J to 6 bases, leaving 9 bases not matched to a gene. The CDR3 is 14 amino acids. The CDR3, as DNA: TGCAGCGTTGTTTATAGACAGGGGGAAGCTGAAGCTTTCTTT. Protein: CSVVYRQGEAEAFF. The full variable domain, in which reference TRBV29-1 and TRBJ1-1 provide the parts outside the CDR3, is SAVISQKPSRDICQRGTSLTIQCQVDSQVTMMFWYRQQPGQSLTLIATANQGSEATYESGFVIDKFPISRPNLTFSTLTVSNMSPEDSSIYLCSVVYRQGEAEAFFGQGTRLTVV.

This clone was counted once. This chain joins TRBV5-4 and TRBJ2-1, with 9 bases fitting TRBD2. The germline gives CDR1 SGHNT, CDR2 YYREEE (reference sequence). This CDR3 is 18 amino acids long. After removal of 0 bases from V and 4 bases from J, the junction contained 11 bases not matched to a gene. The CDR3 DNA sequence: TGTGCCAGCAGCTTGGATCCTCAGCGGGAGGCCCCATACAATGAGCAGTTCTTC. It translates to CASSLDPQREAPYNEQFF.

This clone came up a few times. This sequence joins TRBV19 and TRBJ1-1; 7 nucleotides match TRBD1. J lost 1 base, V lost 6 bases, and 5 bases had no gene match. Germline loops: CDR1 LNHDA, CDR2 SQIVND (reference sequence). The CDR3 runs to 14 residues. The CDR3 protein is CASSSWDRNTEAFF. CDR3 DNA: TGTGCCAGTAGCAGTTGGGACAGGAACACTGAAGCTTTCTTT. The complete variable domain, with remaining parts taken from reference TRBV19 and TRBJ1-1, reads DGGITQSPKYLFRKEGQNVTLSCEQNLNHDAMYWYRQDPGQGLRLIYYSQIVNDFQKGDIAEGYSVSREKKESFPLTVTSAQKNPTAFYLCASSSWDRNTEAFFGQGTRLTVV.

The rearrangement uses TRBV28 and TRBJ2-5; TRBD2 is a possible D gene (7 bases). CDR1 and CDR2 (germline): MDHEN, SYDVKM. CDR3 size: 17 residues. The germline V and J ends were trimmed by 7 bases and 5 bases, with 26 bases remaining between them. In DNA, the CDR3 is TGTGCCAGCAACCCCGTGGCGGGGGCGCTGGGACGGGAGACCCAGTACTTC. It codes for CASNPVAGALGRETQYF. The variable domain in full, completed from reference TRBV28 and TRBJ2-5, reads DVKVTQSSRYLVKRTGEKVFLECVQDMDHENMFWYRQDPGLGLRLIYFSYDVKMKEKGDIPEGYSVSREKKERFSLILESASTNQTSMYLCASNPVAGALGRETQYFGPGTRLLVL.

V usage is TRBV5-1 and J usage is TRBJ1-1, with 7 bases lining up with TRBD1. The CDR3 runs to 14 residues. CDR1 is SGHRS and CDR2 is YFSETQ in the germline V gene. Germline trimming cut 3 bases from V and 2 bases from J; bases unmatched to any gene: 4. The CDR3 region has the DNA TGCGCCAGCAGCTCCCGGACAGGAAACACTGAAGCTTTCTTT. Its translation: CASSSRTGNTEAFF.

The gene calls are TRBV25-1 and TRBJ2-1; 7 nucleotides align to TRBD2. Germline V gene lookup returns CDR1 MGHDK and CDR2 SYGVNS. J gave up 6 bases and V 2 bases, and 4 bases lay outside the gene matches. This CDR3 is built from 14 residues. CDR3 nucleotide sequence: TGTGCCAGCAGTGAAGGGGGGAGGGGCAATGAGCAGTTCTTC. Its translation is CASSEGGRGNEQFF.

In DNA form, the CDR3 reads TGTGCCAGCAGTTCTTCCGGGGTTGGATATGGCTACACCTTC. It is translated as CASSSSGVGYGYTF. The chain links TRBV6-5 to TRBJ1-2, with D hard to call. The CDR3 length is 14 residues. V lost 4 bases and J lost 5, with 14 bases in between. CDR1 is MNHEY and CDR2 is SVGAGI in the germline V gene.

The chain has TRBV6-5 and TRBJ1-5, with 10 bases lining up with TRBD1. Germline CDR1 is MNHEY and CDR2 is SVGAGI. Germline trimming cut 0 bases from V and 6 bases from J; bases unmatched to any gene: 2. CDR3 length: 15 residues. The CDR3 is CASSYSGTGVQPQHF. DNA of the CDR3: TGTGCCAGCAGTTACTCTGGGACAGGGGTTCAGCCCCAGCATTTT.

CDR3 protein: CASSLDTDSGNTIYF. The DNA for the CDR3 is TGTGCCAGCAGCTTGGATACAGACTCTGGAAACACCATATATTTT. J is TRBJ1-3 and V is TRBV5-8; D gene uncertain. V gave up 0 bases and J gave up 0 bases, with 7 bases separating them. The CDR3 runs 15 residues. Germline CDR1 reads SGHTS; CDR2 reads YDEGEE.

This clone was detected once. This chain links TRBV5-5 with TRBJ2-1; D gene uncertain. The V gene's germline CDR1 is SGHKS and CDR2 YYEKEE (reference sequence). The V and J ends lost 0 bases and 5 bases respectively, with 9 bases between them. This CDR3 is 14 amino acids long. CDR3: CASSLEFLDNEQFF. CDR3 bases: TGTGCCAGCAGCTTGGAATTCTTAGACAATGAGCAGTTCTTC.

The J gene is TRBJ1-2, the V gene TRBV19; D may be TRBD1 (6 bases). CDR1 and CDR2 (germline): LNHDA, SQIVND (reference sequence). The ends were cut back, 0 bases at V and 7 bases at J, with 12 bases in the middle. The CDR3 runs 14 residues. Here the CDR3 reads CASSIEGAHRGYTF. The CDR3 nucleotides are TGTGCCAGTAGTATAGAGGGGGCTCACCGTGGCTACACCTTC.

The rearrangement uses TRBV7-9 and TRBJ1-4; a weak D match, TRBD1 (5 bases). Germline assignment: CDR1 SEHNR and CDR2 FQNEAQ (reference sequence). This CDR3 is built from 15 residues. Trimming took 5 bases from V and 3 from J, leaving 13 bases between them. The CDR3 DNA reads TGTGCCAGCAGCCCCCGGGGAGGGGCTAATGAAAAACTGTTTTTT. Translated: CASSPRGGANEKLFF.

V is TRBV30 and J is TRBJ1-5, with TRBD1 as a possible D gene (6 bases). In germline, CDR1 is GTSNPN, CDR2 SVGIG (reference sequence). Between the trimmed V and J ends, which lost 5 bases and 5 bases, there was a span of 16 bases. The CDR3 extends over 14 amino acids. The CDR3 loop is CAWGTGQHYQPQHF. The DNA for the CDR3 is TGTGCCTGGGGAACCGGACAGCATTATCAGCCCCAGCATTTT.

This clone has only a few counts. The chain recombines TRBV6-5 with TRBJ1-2; tentatively, D is TRBD1 (6 bases). V lost 10 bases and J 7 bases, leaving 13 bases between the germline ends. The germline V gene encodes CDR1 MNHEY and CDR2 SVGAGI. The CDR3 is made up of 11 amino acids. CDR3 DNA: TGTGCCACTACAGGGTTGGGTGGCTACACCTTC. Protein sequence: CATTGLGGYTF.

A single count supports this clone. CDR3 in amino acids: CASSGGISSTDTQYF. The CDR3 nucleotides read TGTGCCAGCAGTGGGGGCATCAGTAGCACAGATACGCAGTATTTT. The chain joins TRBV6-4 to TRBJ2-3; tentative D call: TRBD1 (5 bases). V was pared by 4 bases and J by 0 bases, with 11 bases between. The CDR3 has 15 amino acids. Germline V gives CDR1 MRHNA, CDR2 SNTAGT.

The CDR3 bases are TGTGCCACCAGCAGGGGCAGATCTATGAACACTGAAGCTTTCTTT. Translation: CATSRGRSMNTEAFF. The rearrangement links TRBV15 to TRBJ1-1; no definite D call. The CDR3 is 15 residues long. The ends were cut back, 3 bases at V and 0 bases at J, with 11 bases in the middle. Germline lookup yields CDR1 LNHNV and CDR2 YYDKDF (reference sequence). Looking up the rest from reference TRBV15 and TRBJ1-1 gives the full variable domain: DAMVIQNPRYQVTQFGKPVTLSCSQTLNHNVMYWYQQKSSQAPKLLFHYYDKDFNNEADTPDNFQSRRPNTSFCFLDIRSPGLGDTAMYLCATSRGRSMNTEAFFGQGTRLTVV.

CDR3 DNA sequence: TGCGCCAGCAGCCGTGACAGGGTGTCCTACAATGAGCAGTTCTTC. It yields the protein CASSRDRVSYNEQFF. The J gene is TRBJ2-1, the V gene TRBV4-1; 7 bases agree with TRBD1. The V gene's germline CDR1 is MGHRA and CDR2 YSYEKL. The CDR3 consists of 15 residues. V dropped 4 bases and J dropped 1; count of bases not matched to a gene: 4.

This sequence joins TRBV18 and TRBJ2-1; 8 positions agree with TRBD2. V shed 1 base and J 5 bases; nucleotides not matched to a gene: 13. Germline CDR1 and CDR2: KGHSH and LQKENI. The CDR3 length is 18 residues. Written as DNA, the CDR3 is TGTGCCAGCTCACCACAAGGTTCTCCGGGAGGGTTGGACAATGAGCAGTTCTTC. Translation: CASSPQGSPGGLDNEQFF.

The chain carries TRBV7-3 and TRBJ2-1; TRBD1 aligns across 7 bases. V was pared by 5 bases and J by 3 bases, with 7 bases of the junction left unmatched. The CDR3 runs 15 residues. In germline, CDR1 is SGHTA, CDR2 FQGTGA. Written as DNA, the CDR3 is TGTGCCAGCAGCCCCGGACAGGCTAACTACAATGAGCAGTTCTTC. Amino acids: CASSPGQANYNEQFF.

The V gene is TRBV7-2, the J gene TRBJ2-7; no firm D call. This CDR3 has 11 amino acids. V was cut by 4 bases and J by 5 bases, with 6 bases left in between. Germline-derived CDR1 and CDR2 are SGHTA and FQGNSA. CDR3 nucleotide sequence: TGTGCCAGCAGCTCCAGGAACGAGCAGTACTTC. Protein sequence: CASSSRNEQYF.

This sequence joins TRBV5-1 and TRBJ2-5; 9 nucleotides match TRBD2. J lost 5 bases, V lost 0 bases, and 14 bases had no gene match. CDR1 and CDR2 from the germline V gene are SGHRS and YFSETQ. This CDR3 is built from 18 residues. The CDR3 protein is CASSLVKREDDAGETQYF. Here the CDR3 DNA reads TGCGCCAGCAGCTTGGTAAAGCGGGAGGACGACGCAGGGGAGACCCAGTACTTC.

The chain combines TRBV19 with TRBJ1-2, with 7 positions matching TRBD1. Germline CDR1 and CDR2: LNHDA and SQIVND (reference sequence). After removal of 6 bases from V and 2 bases from J, the junction contained 6 bases not matched to a gene. This CDR3 has 14 residues. CDR3 coding DNA: TGTGCCAGTAGCTGGACAGGCTTCAACTATGGCTACACCTTC. As protein: CASSWTGFNYGYTF. The full variable domain, in which reference TRBV19 and TRBJ1-2 provide the parts outside the CDR3, is DGGITQSPKYLFRKEGQNVTLSCEQNLNHDAMYWYRQDPGQGLRLIYYSQIVNDFQKGDIAEGYSVSREKKESFPLTVTSAQKNPTAFYLCASSWTGFNYGYTFGSGTRLTVV.

CDR3: CASSLEGEREQFF. The CDR3 nucleotides read TGTGCCAGCAGTTTAGAAGGGGAAAGGGAGCAGTTCTTC. The V gene is TRBV28, the J gene TRBJ2-1; maybe TRBD1 (5 bases). The germline V gene encodes CDR1 MDHEN and CDR2 SYDVKM. This CDR3 spans 13 amino acids. Trimming cost V 2 bases and J 10 bases, with 12 bases left between them.

The V gene is TRBV28, the J gene TRBJ1-1; 7 nucleotides agree with TRBD1. Germline V CDR1 and CDR2: MDHEN, SYDVKM. V was clipped by 5 bases and J by 5 bases; unmatched bases: 14. This CDR3 region has 16 residues. The CDR3 nucleotides read TGTGCCAGCAGTCATACAGGGGATGGAAGAAGGACTGAAGCTTTCTTT. This sequence encodes CASSHTGDGRRTEAFF.

This clone was observed a few times. This chain links TRBV29-1 with TRBJ1-1; no reliable D call. V dropped 4 bases and J dropped 0 bases, with 9 bases sitting between them. Germline V gene lookup returns CDR1 SQVTM and CDR2 ANQGSEA. The CDR3 is 13 amino acids. The CDR3 spells CSVAQSLNTEAFF. CDR3 nucleotides: TGCAGCGTTGCGCAGTCACTGAACACTGAAGCTTTCTTT.

V usage is TRBV6-5 and J usage is TRBJ2-3, with a possible D match to TRBD2 (5 bases). CDR1 and CDR2 (germline): MNHEY, SVGAGI. The V gene lost 6 bases and the J gene lost 4 bases, with 8 bases spanning the gap. The CDR3 contains 12 residues. CDR3 DNA: TGTGCCAGCAGCCCCGGGGCAGATACGCAGTATTTT. The encoded protein is CASSPGADTQYF.

This rearrangement joins TRBV5-1 to TRBJ2-5; the match to TRBD2 covers 9 bases. CDR3 size: 13 residues. Germline V gene lookup returns CDR1 SGHRS and CDR2 YFSETQ. Unmatched junction bases numbered 5, after V lost 4 bases and J lost 7 bases. CDR3 DNA sequence: TGCGCCAGCAGCGCCGGGACTAGCACGACCCAGTACTTC. It encodes CASSAGTSTTQYF.

The chain couples TRBV27 to TRBJ1-2; 7 positions agree with TRBD1. CDR3 size: 12 residues. CDR1 and CDR2 (germline): MNHEY, SMNVEV (reference sequence). The ends lost 10 bases at V and 3 bases at J; junction bases unmatched: 5. The CDR3 region is CATPRGDYGYTF. In DNA form, the CDR3 reads TGTGCCACGCCCAGGGGGGACTATGGCTACACCTTC.

This chain links TRBV5-6 with TRBJ1-1; no clear D. CDR1 and CDR2 (germline): SGHDT, YYEEEE. The CDR3 has 12 amino acids. Trimming took off 0 bases at V and 10 bases at J, with 10 bases between the two ends. The CDR3 bases are TGTGCCAGCAGCTTGGAAACGCAAGCAGCTTTCTTT. Residues: CASSLETQAAFF.

This chain links TRBV7-9 with TRBJ2-3, with 7 bases fitting TRBD2. CDR3 length: 13 amino acids. Germline values: CDR1 SEHNR, CDR2 FQNEAQ (reference sequence). J was trimmed by 2 bases and V by 8 bases; bases with no gene match: 4. CDR3 amino acids: CASDGGYTDTQYF. The CDR3 nucleotides read TGTGCCAGCGACGGGGGGTACACAGATACGCAGTATTTT.